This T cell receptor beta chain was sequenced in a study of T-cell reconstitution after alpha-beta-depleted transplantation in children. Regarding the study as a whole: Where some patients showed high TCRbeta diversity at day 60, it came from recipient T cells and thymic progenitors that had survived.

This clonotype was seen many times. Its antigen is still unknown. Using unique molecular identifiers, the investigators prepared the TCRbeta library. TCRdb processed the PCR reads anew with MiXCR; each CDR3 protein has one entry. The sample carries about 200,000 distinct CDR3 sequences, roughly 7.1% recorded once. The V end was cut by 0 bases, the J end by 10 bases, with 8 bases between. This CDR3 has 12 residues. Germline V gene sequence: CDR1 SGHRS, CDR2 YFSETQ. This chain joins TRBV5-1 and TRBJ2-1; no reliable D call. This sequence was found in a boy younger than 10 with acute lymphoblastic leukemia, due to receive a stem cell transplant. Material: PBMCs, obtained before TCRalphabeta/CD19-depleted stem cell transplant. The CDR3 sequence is CASSLEWMEQFF. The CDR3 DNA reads TGCGCCAGCAGCTTGGAGTGGATGGAGCAGTTCTTC.